This TCR beta chain was sequenced during a study (dated by TCRdb to 2014 to 2015). As for the study more broadly: The study examined whether tumor-infiltrating Tregs in breast cancer are drawn from blood Tregs or arise in situ by conversion from other CD4+ T cell subsets.

Overall study outcomes, separate from this receptor: The TCR gene usage of tumor memory CD4+ T cells clustered together with blood and lymph node memory CD4+ cells and with lymph node naive CD4+ cells. The greatest overlap of tumor-infiltrating Treg TCR alpha and beta sequences was with tumor naive CD4+ T cells, followed next by blood naive CD4+ T cells. The larger-cohort validation was restricted to a single TCR beta V-J rearrangement rather than whole repertoires.

About this clonotype: Its antigen is currently not known. Per-nucleotide qualities are absent, and no much larger clonotype sits a single base away.

V is cut back by 4 bases and J by 8 bases, with 10 bases in the junction unmatched. From the germline V gene, CDR1 is SGHRS and CDR2 is YFSETQ. From the cysteine up to the phenylalanine, the CDR3 has a length of 15 residues. CDR3 DNA is the only sequence kept; it has 45 bases, read in frame from the first base. To purify naive CD4+ T cells, the Miltenyi Naive CD4+ T Cell Isolation kit was used, and CD25 microbeads served to deplete Tregs. Tregs, naive and memory CD4+ T cells from tumor, blood and ipsilateral draining lymph nodes of five or six breast cancer patients underwent full-length TCR alpha and beta sequencing. Ficoll density gradient centrifugation was used to isolate mononuclear cells from lymph nodes or from 50 ml of peripheral blood. A purity exceeding 90% was confirmed by FACS for the sorted cell populations. Amplification of full-length TCR variable regions was done by 5' RACE PCR using constant-region reverse primers, and this step was followed by semi-nested PCR with Nested Universal Primer A. The ReliaPrep RNA Cell Miniprep System was used to extract total RNA, which was then reverse transcribed into 5'RACE-ready cDNA with the SMARTer RACE 5'/3' Kit. Multiplex adaptors were used to barcode the full-length TCR alpha and beta libraries, which were then sequenced on an Illumina MiSeq. Under the source paper's analysis protocol: For each of nine subset-tissue groups, sequencing data from the five patients were combined, and the groups were compared by unsupervised clustering of TCR gene usage. The Morisita-Horn index was used to calculate repertoire similarity, with shared sequences weighted by how much each contributed to each repertoire. The raw public data were reprocessed by TCRdb itself: fastp quality trimming at Q25, MiXCR clonotype calling, in-frame beta chains only. Rows merge per CDR3 protein into single entries with the most common DNA and genes. For this entry, the V and J calls and clone size follow TCRdb and not the study's own pipeline. This sample comprises nearly 55,000 distinct CDR3 sequences, roughly 15% of them detected only once. The ten largest clones represent about 2.1% of the sample.

Rearrangement joined TRBV5-1 to TRBJ2-3, with 10 bases aligning to TRBD2. This TCR came from a female donor with breast cancer. Sequencing used naive CD4+ T cells sorted from blood. The sample's cell subset or site, from its label and the paper: naive CD4+ T cells, CD4+CD45RA+CD25-. Here the CDR3 is given as CASSLGRTSGGTQYF. The nucleotide sequence is given as TGCGCCAGCAGCCTGGGCCGGACTAGCGGAGGTACGCAGTATTTT.